This T cell receptor beta chain was captured in a study of control samples from healthy donors and cancer patients. Sequenced by immunoSEQ multiplex PCR; TCRdb stores in-frame clones only, minus some. The data show about 130,000 clones, about 93% seen once. V lost 6 bases and J 3 bases, leaving 18 bases between the germline ends. The CDR3 totals 14 residues. Germline V gives CDR1 SQVTM, CDR2 ANQGSEA. The source of this sequence is a man aged 60 to 75 with colorectal cancer. The specimen sequenced was PBMCs. This chain connects TRBV29-1 to TRBJ2-7; D is perhaps TRBD2 (5 bases). Here the CDR3 reads CSVQLGIGRYEQYF. In DNA form, the CDR3 reads TGCAGCGTCCAACTAGGGATTGGGCGCTACGAGCAGTACTTC.